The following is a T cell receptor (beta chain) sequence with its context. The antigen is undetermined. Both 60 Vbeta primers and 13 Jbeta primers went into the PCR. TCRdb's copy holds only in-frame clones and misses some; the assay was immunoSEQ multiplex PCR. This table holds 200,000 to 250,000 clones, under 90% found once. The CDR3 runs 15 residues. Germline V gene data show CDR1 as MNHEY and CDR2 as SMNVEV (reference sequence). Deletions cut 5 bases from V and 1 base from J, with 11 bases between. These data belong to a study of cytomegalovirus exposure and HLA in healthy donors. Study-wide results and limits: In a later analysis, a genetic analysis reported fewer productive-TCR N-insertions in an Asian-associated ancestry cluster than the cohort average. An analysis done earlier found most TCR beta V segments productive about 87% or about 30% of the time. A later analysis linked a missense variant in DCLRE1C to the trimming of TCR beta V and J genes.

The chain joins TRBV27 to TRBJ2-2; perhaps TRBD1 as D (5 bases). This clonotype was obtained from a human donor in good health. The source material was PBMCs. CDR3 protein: CASSQPTENTGELFF. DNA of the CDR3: TGTGCCAGCAGTCAACCGACAGAGAACACCGGGGAGCTGTTTTTT.